The sequence of this T cell receptor (beta chain) was determined in a study of hypomethylating agent response in myelodysplastic syndrome. Study context: Of the myelodysplastic syndrome patients, several were male, 2 female.

Assay: immunoSEQ multiplex PCR; the TCRdb copy retains only in-frame clones and omits some. The sample has approximately 3,000 clones; roughly 84% are singletons. No T-cell subset sorting was done; bone marrow was analyzed in bulk. CDR3 length equals 13 residues. From germline, CDR1 is SGHNT and CDR2 YENEEA. Deletions cut 5 bases from V and 5 bases from J, with 9 bases between. The chain employs TRBV11-3 and TRBJ1-4; D not certain. This sequence originates from a human donor with myelodysplastic syndrome. Specimen: bone marrow, collected before or after starting hypomethylating agent treatment for myelodysplastic syndrome (not recorded which). The CDR3 DNA reads as TGTGCCAGCAGCGTCGCCGGGAATGAAAAACTGTTTTTT. This sequence encodes CASSVAGNEKLFF.